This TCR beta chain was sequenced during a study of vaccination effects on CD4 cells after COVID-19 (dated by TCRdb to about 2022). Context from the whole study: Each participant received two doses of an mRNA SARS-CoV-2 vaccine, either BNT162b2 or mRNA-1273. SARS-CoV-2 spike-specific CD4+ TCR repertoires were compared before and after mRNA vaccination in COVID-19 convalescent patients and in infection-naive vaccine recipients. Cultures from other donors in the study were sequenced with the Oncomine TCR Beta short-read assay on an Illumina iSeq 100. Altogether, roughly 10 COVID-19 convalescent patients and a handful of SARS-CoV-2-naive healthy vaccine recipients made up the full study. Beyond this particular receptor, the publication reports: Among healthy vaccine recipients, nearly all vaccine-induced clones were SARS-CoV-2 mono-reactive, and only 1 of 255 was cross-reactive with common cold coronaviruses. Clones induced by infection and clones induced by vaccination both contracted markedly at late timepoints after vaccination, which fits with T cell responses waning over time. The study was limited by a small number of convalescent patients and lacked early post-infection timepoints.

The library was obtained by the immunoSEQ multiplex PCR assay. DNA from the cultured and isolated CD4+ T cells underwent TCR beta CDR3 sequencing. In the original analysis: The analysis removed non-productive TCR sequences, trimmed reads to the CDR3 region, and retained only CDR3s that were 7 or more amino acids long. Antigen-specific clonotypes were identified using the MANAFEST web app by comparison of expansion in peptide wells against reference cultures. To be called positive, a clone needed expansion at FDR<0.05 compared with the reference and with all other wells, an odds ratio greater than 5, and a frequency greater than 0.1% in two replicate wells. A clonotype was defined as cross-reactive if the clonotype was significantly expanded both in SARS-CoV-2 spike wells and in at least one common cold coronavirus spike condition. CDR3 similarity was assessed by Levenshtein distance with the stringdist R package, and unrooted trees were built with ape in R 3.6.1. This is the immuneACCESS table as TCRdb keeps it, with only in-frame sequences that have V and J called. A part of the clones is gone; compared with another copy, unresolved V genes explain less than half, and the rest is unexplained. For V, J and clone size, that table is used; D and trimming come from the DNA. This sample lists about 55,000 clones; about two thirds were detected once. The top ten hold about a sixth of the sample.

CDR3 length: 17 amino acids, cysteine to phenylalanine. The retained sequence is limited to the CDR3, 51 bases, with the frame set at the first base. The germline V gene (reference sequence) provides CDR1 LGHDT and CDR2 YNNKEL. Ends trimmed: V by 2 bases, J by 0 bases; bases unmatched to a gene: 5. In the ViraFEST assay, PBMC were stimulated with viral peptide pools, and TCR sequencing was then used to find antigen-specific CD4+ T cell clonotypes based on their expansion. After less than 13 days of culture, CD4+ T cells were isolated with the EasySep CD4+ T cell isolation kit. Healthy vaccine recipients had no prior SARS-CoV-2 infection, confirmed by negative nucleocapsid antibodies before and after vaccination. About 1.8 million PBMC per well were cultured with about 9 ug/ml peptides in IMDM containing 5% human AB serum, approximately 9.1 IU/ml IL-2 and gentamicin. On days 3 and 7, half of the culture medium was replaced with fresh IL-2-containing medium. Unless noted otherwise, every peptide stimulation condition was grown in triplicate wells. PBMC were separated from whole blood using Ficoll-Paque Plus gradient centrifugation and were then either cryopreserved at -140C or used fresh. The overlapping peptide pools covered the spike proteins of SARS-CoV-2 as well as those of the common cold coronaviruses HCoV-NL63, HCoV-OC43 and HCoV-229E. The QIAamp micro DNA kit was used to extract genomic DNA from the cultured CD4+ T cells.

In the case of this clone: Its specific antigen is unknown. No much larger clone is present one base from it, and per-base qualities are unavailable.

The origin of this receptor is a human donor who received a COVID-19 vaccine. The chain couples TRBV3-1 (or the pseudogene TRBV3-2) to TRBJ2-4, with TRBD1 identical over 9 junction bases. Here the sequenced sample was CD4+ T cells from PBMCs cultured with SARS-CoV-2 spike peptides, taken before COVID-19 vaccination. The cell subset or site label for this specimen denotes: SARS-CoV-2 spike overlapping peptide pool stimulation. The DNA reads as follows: TGTGCCAGCAGCCAACTAGGACAGGGGTTAGCCAAAAACATTCAGTACTTC. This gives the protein CASSQLGQGLAKNIQYF.